This TCR beta chain appears in the sequencing data of a study of T cell responses to AZD1222 COVID-19 vaccine. Germline CDR1 and CDR2: SGHAT and FQNNGV. The CDR3 consists of 16 residues. The ends were cut back, 5 bases at V and 4 bases at J, with 21 bases in the middle. Only in-frame clones appear in the TCRdb table, and some are missing; sequencing was by immunoSEQ multiplex PCR. The data hold about 130,000 clones, with over 65% observed a single time. The material was peripheral blood, obtained on day 0 of AZD1222 vaccination. This clonotype was sampled from an adult in good health. This chain uses TRBV11-2 with TRBJ2-7; D may be TRBD2 (5 bases). CDR3 region: CASSPPIRAGNYEQYF. CDR3 nucleotide sequence: TGTGCCAGCAGCCCGCCTATAAGGGCCGGGAATTACGAGCAGTACTTC.